The text below deals with one TCR beta chain. This sample was included in a study of blood T cell repertoires in COVID-19. Overall study context: There were acute and convalescent COVID-19 samples, and they came from the United States, Italy and Spain. The cDNA or gDNA used as material had been derived from T cells, B-cell-depleted T cells, or PBMCs.

As processed by the authors: Amplification with reference gene primers provided the estimates of nucleated cell counts. The repertoire was sequenced with immunoSEQ multiplex PCR; TCRdb's copy has only in-frame clones and lacks some. The D gene and trimming were derived from the DNA, and the V and J assignments and clone size from that table. The sample has roughly 500,000 clones; 89% are singletons. CDR1 is LGHDT, CDR2 YNNKEL, per germline (reference sequence). The CDR3 length is 15 residues. With V trimmed by 0 bases and J by 7 bases, 7 bases remained unmatched. Seattle patients were enrolled during active infection and followed longitudinally.

The V gene is TRBV3-1 (or the pseudogene TRBV3-2), the J gene TRBJ1-2; 8 nucleotides line up with TRBD1. This TCR derives from a man aged 18 to 30 with COVID-19, enrolled during active disease. Material for sequencing was peripheral blood. The CDR3 DNA is TGTGCCAGCAGCCAAGATTCCAGGGGGCAAGTTGGCTACACCTTC. Translation: CASSQDSRGQVGYTF.